A selection of T cell receptor beta chains follows, all from one sample in a study of neurological immune-mediated disorders. TCRdb used MiXCR to reprocess the 5' RACE reads, holding one entry per CDR3 protein. The sample gives about 44,000 distinct CDR3 sequences, nearly 6.5% of which show up once; around 0.6% is in the top ten. Sequences were obtained from CD4+ T cells from blood. The source of these receptors is a woman in her 40s in good health. CDR3s include the opening cysteine and the closing phenylalanine or tryptophan. A clone size is listed for some rows: how often the clone was seen (once, few, many), or a class if it is expanded.

j_gene	abundance	v_gene	CDR3aa
TRBJ2-5	many	TRBV12-3/TRBV12-4	CASTRGTAVKEGTQYF
TRBJ1-2	many	TRBV20-1	CRVRRGDYGYTF
TRBJ2-5	many	TRBV5-1	CASSLLSRVEETQYF
TRBJ2-7	many	TRBV29-1	CSVERPNYEQYF
TRBJ2-6	medium-sized	TRBV27	CASSWLAGKSGANVLTF
TRBJ2-3	many	TRBV5-8	CASSLRLRTSTDTQYF
TRBJ2-7	NA	TRBV11-2	CASSLGPGQGGGEQYF
TRBJ2-5	many	TRBV7-7	CASSLGRIQETQYF
TRBJ2-3	many	TRBV24-1	CATRKGSHGTDTQYF
TRBJ1-5	many	TRBV20-1	CSARVRGVGQPQHF
TRBJ2-3	many	TRBV7-8	CASSQWTRDTQYF
TRBJ1-5	many	TRBV20-1	CSARARGFNQPQHF
TRBJ1-1	many	TRBV4-1	CASSQVFRSEAFF
TRBJ2-1	many	TRBV29-1	CSAGQFYNEQFF
TRBJ2-3	many	TRBV10-3	CAIKGAKREGLKTDTQYF
TRBJ2-7	many	TRBV7-2	CASSLGFPGEQYF
TRBJ2-1	many	TRBV3-1	CASSWASGISEQFF
TRBJ2-7	many	TRBV20-1	CSASPRTAGEQYF
TRBJ2-1	many	TRBV7-8	CASSSIERDTNEQFF
TRBJ1-4	many	TRBV20-1	CSAQRGGFNEKLFF
TRBJ2-1	many	TRBV5-1	CASTRGRGRGEQFF
TRBJ2-7	many	TRBV10-3	CAISEIGGTRDKSPYEQYF
TRBJ2-5	once	TRBV12-3/TRBV12-4	CARVGHQQETQYF
TRBJ1-4	many	TRBV5-1	CASSLERGSEKLFF
TRBJ2-1	many	TRBV5-1	CASTWGAGPNEQFF
TRBJ1-4	many	TRBV7-9	CASSLVSGTTNEKLFF
TRBJ2-3	many	TRBV11-2	CASSLGRTGGRVDTQYF
TRBJ1-5	few	TRBV20-1	CSARLGQAGNQPQHF
TRBJ2-3	many	TRBV24-1	CATSDFWTSGSTDTQYF
TRBJ2-1	many	TRBV7-8	CASSLPNHVGQDNEQFF
TRBJ2-5	many	TRBV5-1	CASSLTQETQYF
TRBJ2-1	many	TRBV20-1	CSARDSPSSYNEQFF
TRBJ2-1	many	TRBV7-9	CASSFGLAGAGNEQFF
TRBJ2-3	many	TRBV24-1	CATSEPNRDGQYF
TRBJ2-5	medium-sized	TRBV29-1	CSVGLARETQYF
TRBJ2-2	few	TRBV19	CASDARTGELFF
TRBJ2-7	many	TRBV29-1	CSAGSHGDEQYF
TRBJ1-5	many	TRBV18	CASSPMGTQPQHF
TRBJ1-4	many	TRBV11-2	CASSLFGTGRTTNEKLFF
TRBJ1-1	many	TRBV5-1	CASGTENTEAFF
TRBJ2-1	many	TRBV29-1	CSGTGTSHFF
TRBJ2-5	many	TRBV5-1	CASSLAWTAQETQYF
TRBJ1-6	many	TRBV5-1	CASSFEANSPLHF
TRBJ1-2	many	TRBV7-2	CASSFRDPTGGQNYGYTF
TRBJ1-2	many	TRBV5-1	CASSSTGQPLANYGYTF
TRBJ2-7	many	TRBV29-1	CSVLGGGTYEQYF
TRBJ1-2	many	TRBV5-1	CASSSDDRDTYRYGYTF
TRBJ1-2	many	TRBV20-1	CSAREGGTGTNYGYTF
TRBJ2-1	many	TRBV11-3	CASSRLAGSYNEQFF
TRBJ1-2	many	TRBV5-1	CASSLDRGYGYTF
TRBJ2-5	many	TRBV6-1	CASSEGRTGTVETQYF
TRBJ2-7	many	TRBV20-1	CSAPQLLAGGAYEQYF
TRBJ2-5	many	TRBV15	CATSRVKWETQYF